This T cell receptor beta chain was identified during a study of blood T cell repertoires in COVID-19 (TCRdb year 2020). Context from the whole study: Samples covering the acute and convalescent phases of COVID-19 were provided by collaborators in the United States, Italy and Spain. The repertoires were released in a freely available public database meant as a resource for research on the immune response to SARS-CoV-2. The material from the prospective study consisted of cDNA or gDNA derived from T cells, B-cell-depleted T cells, or PBMCs. HLA class I and class II types, where available, came from metadata supplied by the sample provider rather than from assay-based typing. Samples came from the ongoing ImmuneRACE study (first 160 participants) plus 1,254 subjects from 6 global collaborators. A de-identified subject ID, COVID-19 status, age in years and sex were almost always included in the sample metadata. Deeply sampled blood TCRbeta repertoires from subjects exposed to, actively infected with, or recovered from COVID-19 were included in the dataset.

As regards this clone: Its antigen remains unidentified. It has no much larger one-base neighbor in the sample; base qualities were not kept.

The immunoSEQ Assay, a bias-controlled multiplex PCR, was used to amplify TCRbeta CDR3 regions from genomic DNA. Turning to the authors' computational methods: Within the assay, amplification of reference gene primers was used to estimate how many nucleated cells each sample contained. To quantify the absolute abundance of each unique TCRbeta CDR3 rearrangement, sequence reads were collapsed and filtered. For each sample, productive Simpson clonality was calculated as the square root of Simpson's diversity index across productive rearrangements. Here the immuneACCESS table is served through TCRdb, limited to in-frame sequences with V and J called. Missing clones are a known gap in these copies; in checked studies unresolved V genes cover under half, and the rest lacks a known reason. Clone size and V and J calls were adopted from that table, with D and trimming inferred from the DNA. In this sample the table shows some 310,000 clones, 90% of which occur a single time. The top ten clonotypes cover 1% of the sample.

Including cysteine and phenylalanine, the CDR3 has 14 amino acids. Solely the CDR3 DNA is kept, with 42 bases framed from the first base. V is reduced by 2 bases and J by 3 bases, leaving a spacing of 10 bases between them. Looking up the germline V gene (reference sequence) yields CDR1 SEHNR and CDR2 FQNEAQ. At one collaborating source in Seattle, patients were enrolled during active infection and were followed longitudinally through the course of disease. Each collaborating institution followed its own protocols to collect whole blood in K2EDTA tubes. Collaborator samples were shipped for TCRbeta analysis as frozen whole blood, isolated PBMCs, or DNA extracted from either sample type. The research as a whole found: The quantity of clinical and demographic metadata differed by source and by participant and was supplied without curation.

The V and J genes are TRBV7-9 and TRBJ1-1, with TRBD1 perhaps the D gene, on 5 matching bases. The TCR originated in a woman in her 40s with COVID-19, enrolled during active disease. The source material was peripheral blood. The CDR3 amino acid sequence is: CASSLQGRDTEAFF. The DNA sequence follows: TGTGCCAGCAGCTTACAAGGCAGGGACACTGAAGCTTTCTTT.